The 26 T cell receptor beta chains given below trace back to one sample, sequenced in a study of blood T cell repertoires in COVID-19. TCRdb keeps only in-frame clones here, not all; method: immunoSEQ multiplex PCR. The sample yields about 200,000 clones, 80% to 95% seen once. The sample comprised peripheral blood. The receptors originated from a man in his fifties or sixties with acute or convalescent COVID-19.

The CDR3 coding sequence is TGTGCCAGCAGCCCTCGGGGGGGGTTCGGCTCCTACGAGCAGTACTTC. This translates into CASSPRGGFGSYEQYF. The V and J genes are TRBV5-4 and TRBJ2-7, with 8 bases matching TRBD2. The CDR3 consists of 16 residues. Looked up from germline, CDR1 is SGHNT and CDR2 is YYREEE (reference sequence). V lost 4 bases, J lost 0 bases, and 9 bases stayed unmatched.

V is TRBV7-3 and J is TRBJ2-1; 13 nucleotides line up with TRBD2. Per germline, CDR1 SGHTA and CDR2 FQGTGA. The CDR3 spans 16 residues. Trimming took 5 bases from V and 7 from J; bases not matched to a gene: 8. The CDR3 protein is CASSPTGTSGKNEQFF. The DNA for the CDR3 is TGTGCCAGCAGCCCCACCGGGACTAGCGGGAAGAATGAGCAGTTCTTC.

This clone was seen only once. The rearrangement links TRBV19 to TRBJ2-1; 7 bases align to TRBD2. The ends lost 5 bases at V and 4 bases at J; junction bases unmatched: 8. The CDR3 totals 15 residues. CDR1 and CDR2 from the germline V gene are LNHDA and SQIVND (reference sequence). The CDR3 nucleotides read TGTGCCAGTAGTTTTCCTAAGCGGGGTTACAATGAGCAGTTCTTC. It is translated as CASSFPKRGYNEQFF.

About this clone: Other DNA sequences in this sample translate to the same CDR3. The chain links TRBV3-1 (or the pseudogene TRBV3-2) to TRBJ1-5; 7 bases fit TRBD1. This CDR3 contains 14 residues. With 4 bases clipped from V and 3 bases from J, the junction kept 3 bases outside the gene matches. Germline V lookup: CDR1 LGHDT, CDR2 YNNKEL (reference sequence). CDR3 amino acids: CASSRGTDNQPQHF. CDR3 sequence (DNA): TGTGCCAGCAGCCGCGGGACAGACAATCAGCCCCAGCATTTT.

The CDR3 reads CAWSPWTGDNYGYTF. CDR3 bases: TGTGCCTGGAGTCCTTGGACAGGAGACAACTATGGCTACACCTTC. The chain couples TRBV30 to TRBJ1-2; 7 bases align to TRBD1. CDR1 is GTSNPN, CDR2 SVGIG, per germline (reference sequence). CDR3 length: 15 residues. V was pared by 2 bases and J by 2 bases, with 8 bases of the junction left unmatched.

J is TRBJ2-1 and V is TRBV6-6; D possibly corresponds to TRBD2 (6 bases). V gave up 8 bases and J gave up 0 bases, with 14 bases separating them. The length of the CDR3 is 15 residues. The V gene's germline CDR1 is MNHNY and CDR2 SVGAGI (reference sequence). The CDR3 nucleotides read TGTGCCAGCGTATTGGGGGGAAGCTCCTACAATGAGCAGTTCTTC. It specifies CASVLGGSSYNEQFF.

The chain has TRBV7-8 and TRBJ2-3; 7 bases are a match to TRBD1. This CDR3 comprises 16 residues. Germline loops: CDR1 SGHVS, CDR2 FQNEAQ. V shed 5 bases, J shed 1 base, and the junction held 9 bases outside the gene matches. CDR3 bases: TGTGCCAGCAGCCCCAGGGACAGCCAACGCACAGATACGCAGTATTTT. Protein product: CASSPRDSQRTDTQYF.

This chain joins TRBV7-9 and TRBJ2-3; D unresolved. Germline V lookup: CDR1 SEHNR, CDR2 FQNEAQ (reference sequence). The CDR3 runs to 12 residues. Trimming stripped 5 bases from V and 2 bases from J, with 5 bases between. The CDR3: CASSQNTDTQYF. CDR3 nucleotide sequence: TGTGCCAGCAGCCAGAACACAGATACGCAGTATTTT.

V and J are TRBV19 and TRBJ2-1; TRBD2 agrees at 9 bases. Germline CDR1 is LNHDA and CDR2 is SQIVND (reference sequence). The CDR3 runs to 14 residues. The ends lost 3 bases at V and 7 bases at J; junction bases unmatched: 4. The CDR3, as DNA: TGTGCCAGTAGTATTTGGCGGGAGGGAAATGAGCAGTTCTTC. Translated: CASSIWREGNEQFF.

The chain couples TRBV24-1 to TRBJ2-1; 14 nucleotides match TRBD2. The CDR3 extends over 15 amino acids. The germline CDR1 and CDR2 sequences are KGHDR and SFDVKD. J was trimmed by 7 bases and V by 9 bases; bases with no gene match: 7. In nucleotides, the CDR3 is TGTGCCACCTCACTCGGGACTAGCGGGAGTAATGAGCAGTTCTTC. This gives the protein CATSLGTSGSNEQFF.

The chain joins TRBV3-1 (or the pseudogene TRBV3-2) to TRBJ2-7, with TRBD2 identical over 11 bases. The length of the CDR3 is 15 residues. V trimming: 4 bases; J trimming: 2 bases; junction bases outside the gene matches: 4. Germline V lookup: CDR1 LGHDT, CDR2 YNNKEL (reference sequence). In DNA, the CDR3 is TGTGCCAGCAGCCTCCCGGGACTAGCGGCCTACGAGCAGTACTTC. Its translation is CASSLPGLAAYEQYF.

This clone appeared a single time. CDR3 sequence: CASSRNPPARGYNSPLHF. The DNA of the CDR3 is TGTGCCAGCAGTCGGAACCCGCCCGCTCGGGGGTATAATTCACCCCTCCACTTT. The chain recombines TRBV27 with TRBJ1-6; tentative D call: TRBD1 (5 bases). Trimming took 5 bases from V and 4 from J, leaving 21 bases between them. The germline V gene has CDR1 MNHEY and CDR2 SMNVEV (reference sequence). The length of the CDR3 is 18 residues.

The V and J genes are TRBV11-3 and TRBJ2-2; 7 nucleotides agree with TRBD1. CDR3 length equals 15 residues. Trimming removed 6 bases from V and 4 bases from J; junction bases left unmatched: 8. CDR1 is SGHNT, CDR2 YENEEA, per germline. This chain's CDR3 is CASSETGFGTGELFF. CDR3 DNA sequence: TGTGCCAGCAGTGAGACAGGGTTCGGCACCGGGGAGCTGTTTTTT.

This chain uses TRBV11-2 with TRBJ2-7; 10 nucleotides line up with TRBD1. Germline V lookup: CDR1 SGHAT, CDR2 FQNNGV. This CDR3 has 15 residues. The V segment lost 4 bases and the J segment 2 bases; nucleotides outside the gene matches: 5. In nucleotides, the CDR3 is TGTGCCAGCAGCTGGGACAGGGGATTTCCCTACGAGCAGTACGTC. Translated, it gives CASSWDRGFPYEQYV.

The rearrangement uses TRBV18 and TRBJ2-3; tentative D call: TRBD2 (5 bases). The V gene's germline CDR1 is KGHSH and CDR2 LQKENI. With 0 bases removed from V and 0 bases from J, the gap between germline ends came to 10 bases. This CDR3 region has 16 residues. The CDR3 sequence: CASSPPGVYSTDTQYF. CDR3 coding DNA: TGTGCCAGCTCACCACCCGGGGTGTATAGCACAGATACGCAGTATTTT. Complete variable domain (other parts from reference TRBV18 and TRBJ2-3): NAGVMQNPRHLVRRRGQEARLRCSPMKGHSHVYWYRQLPEEGLKFMVYLQKENIIDESGMPKERFSAEFPKEGPSILRIQQVVRGDSAAYFCASSPPGVYSTDTQYFGPGTRLTVL.

The V gene is TRBV27, the J gene TRBJ2-1, with TRBD2 identical over 12 bases. The CDR3 is made up of 18 amino acids. CDR1 is MNHEY, CDR2 SMNVEV, per germline (reference sequence). V gave up 5 bases and J gave up 7 bases; unmatched junction bases: 15. The DNA of the CDR3 is TGTGCCAGCAGTACACGGACTAGCGGGACCCCGTTGGTGAATGAGCAGTTCTTC. Protein: CASSTRTSGTPLVNEQFF.

V gene TRBV9 combines with J gene TRBJ1-2; a possible D gene is TRBD1 (5 bases). Trimming took off 0 bases at V and 4 bases at J, with 16 bases between the two ends. Germline V CDR1 and CDR2: SGDLS, YYNGEE. The CDR3 extends over 16 amino acids. The CDR3 sequence: CASSVGGGEIGYGYTF. The CDR3 region has the DNA TGTGCCAGCAGCGTAGGAGGAGGGGAGATTGGCTATGGCTACACCTTC. The whole variable domain, remainder taken from reference TRBV9 and TRBJ1-2, is DSGVTQTPKHLITATGQRVTLRCSPRSGDLSVYWYQQSLDQGLQFLIQYYNGEERAKGNILERFSAQQFPDLHSELNLSSLELGDSALYFCASSVGGGEIGYGYTFGSGTRLTVV.

This chain connects TRBV3-1 (or the pseudogene TRBV3-2) to TRBJ2-2, with 9 bases matching TRBD1. CDR1 is LGHDT, CDR2 YNNKEL, per germline (reference sequence). V was clipped by 4 bases and J by 3 bases; unmatched bases: 9. CDR3 length equals 17 residues. The CDR3 protein is CASSPPRTGEDTGELFF. The CDR3 bases are TGTGCCAGCAGCCCCCCCCGGACAGGGGAGGACACCGGGGAGCTGTTTTTT.

The chain recombines TRBV6-6 with TRBJ1-1, with 7 bases fitting TRBD1. The CDR3 has 14 residues. CDR1 and CDR2 from the germline V gene are MNHNY and SVGAGI (reference sequence). With V trimmed by 4 bases and J by 4 bases, 6 bases remained unmatched. CDR3: CASSSTGAGTEAFF. The CDR3 coding sequence is TGTGCCAGCAGTTCTACAGGGGCCGGCACTGAAGCTTTCTTT.

The chain joins TRBV7-3 to TRBJ2-6; TRBD1 is a possible D gene (5 bases). CDR3 length equals 17 residues. The V gene's germline CDR1 is SGHTA and CDR2 FQGTGA. V was clipped by 5 bases and J by 0 bases, with 14 bases between them. The CDR3 nucleotides read TGTGCCAGCAGCCCCTCTGGACATCCCTCTGGGGCCAACGTCCTGACTTTC. Protein product: CASSPSGHPSGANVLTF. The complete variable domain, with remaining parts taken from reference TRBV7-3 and TRBJ2-6, reads GAGVSQTPSNKVTEKGKYVELRCDPISGHTALYWYRQSLGQGPEFLIYFQGTGAADDSGLPNDRFFAVRPEGSVSTLKIQRTERGDSAVYLCASSPSGHPSGANVLTFGAGSRLTVL.

The chain has TRBV11-1 and TRBJ1-4; D uncertain. The CDR3 consists of 12 residues. Trimming took off 2 bases at V and 7 bases at J, with 5 bases between the two ends. The V gene's germline CDR1 is SGHAT and CDR2 FQDESV (reference sequence). The CDR3 is CASSLRGEKLFF. The DNA of the CDR3 is TGTGCCAGCAGCTTAAGAGGTGAAAAACTGTTTTTT.

This chain joins TRBV25-1 and TRBJ1-6; a possible D gene is TRBD1 (6 bases). V lost 7 bases and J 12 bases, leaving 13 bases between the germline ends. The CDR3 contains 12 residues. Germline V gene data show CDR1 as MGHDK and CDR2 as SYGVNS. The CDR3 here is CASKKTQGPLHF. For the CDR3, the DNA is TGTGCCAGCAAAAAGACACAGGGACCCCTCCACTTT.

V and J are TRBV5-4 and TRBJ1-2, with D unresolved. The CDR3 has 13 residues. Trimming took 5 bases from V and 2 from J, leaving 10 bases between them. Germline values: CDR1 SGHNT, CDR2 YYREEE (reference sequence). CDR3 protein: CASRIGANYGYTF. The CDR3 coding sequence is TGTGCCAGCAGAATAGGAGCCAACTATGGCTACACCTTC. Full variable domain (outside the CDR3, taken from reference TRBV5-4 and TRBJ1-2): ETGVTQSPTHLIKTRGQQVTLRCSSQSGHNTVSWYQQALGQGPQFIFQYYREEENGRGNFPPRFSGLQFPNYSSELNVNALELDDSALYLCASRIGANYGYTFGSGTRLTVV.

This clone was seen only a few times. The chain joins TRBV18 to TRBJ1-1; D is unresolved. The CDR3 totals 14 residues. Trimming cost V 3 bases and J 5 bases, with 13 bases left between them. Germline values: CDR1 KGHSH, CDR2 LQKENI. The CDR3: CASSPGGVWTEAFF. DNA for the CDR3: TGTGCCAGCTCACCGGGAGGAGTGTGGACTGAAGCTTTCTTT.

The chain has TRBV28 and TRBJ1-2; no reliable D call. The V end lost 7 bases, the J end lost 0 bases, and 3 bases lay between the germline ends. Germline CDR1 reads MDHEN; CDR2 reads SYDVKM. The CDR3 length is 11 residues. DNA of the CDR3: TGTGCCAGCATCTCTAACTATGGCTACACCTTC. This gives the protein CASISNYGYTF.

This CDR3 is CASSQLGGLAGSNQETQYF. The CDR3 DNA follows: TGTGCCAGCAGCCAACTAGGGGGACTAGCGGGGAGTAACCAAGAGACCCAGTACTTC. The chain employs TRBV4-2 and TRBJ2-5; TRBD2 agrees at 13 bases. This CDR3 contains 19 residues. In germline, CDR1 is LGHNA, CDR2 YNFKEQ. Trimming cost V 2 bases and J 0 bases; bases outside gene matches: 9.